This is a list of T cell receptor beta chains from one sample in a study of blood T cell repertoires in COVID-19. Assay used: immunoSEQ multiplex PCR; TCRdb lists only in-frame clones, some missing. The table shows nearly 350,000 clones, with about nine tenths occurring only once. The sequencing input was peripheral blood. The receptors come from an older woman with COVID-19, enrolled during active disease. Each CDR3 is given with its conserved first and last residue. The D gene is left open where the match is weak. Only part of the rows carry a size: once, few, many, or a class if the clone is expanded.

CDR3 protein: CAWSVEGARYF
CDR3 DNA: TGTGCCTGGAGTGTAGAAGGGGCACGGTACTTC
V gene: TRBV30
clone size: once
D gene: NA
J gene: TRBJ2-7

CDR3 protein: CASSLVRGSTDTQYF
CDR3 DNA: TGTGCCAGCTCTCTAGTTAGGGGGAGCACAGATACGCAGTATTTT
V gene: TRBV7-2
clone size: NA
D gene: NA
J gene: TRBJ2-3

CDR3 protein: CATSGPQGPWSNEQFF
CDR3 DNA: TGTGCCACCAGTGGTCCCCAGGGCCCCTGGAGCAATGAGCAGTTCTTC
V gene: TRBV24-1
clone size: NA
D gene: NA
J gene: TRBJ2-1

CDR3 protein: CASSSFGPGLGTEAFF
CDR3 DNA: TGTGCCAGCAGTTCTTTCGGCCCAGGATTAGGCACTGAAGCTTTCTTT
V gene: TRBV6-5
clone size: NA
D gene: NA
J gene: TRBJ1-1

CDR3 protein: CASSFQGSKTQYF
CDR3 DNA: TGTGCCAGCAGTTTCCAGGGGTCGAAGACGCAGTATTTT
V gene: TRBV12-3/TRBV12-4
clone size: NA
D gene: NA
J gene: TRBJ2-3

CDR3 protein: CASSLYEQYF
CDR3 DNA: TGTGCCAGCAGCCTCTACGAGCAGTACTTC
V gene: TRBV2
clone size: many
D gene: NA
J gene: TRBJ2-7

CDR3 protein: CASSRGLDYNEQFF
CDR3 DNA: TGTGCCAGCAGCCGAGGACTGGACTACAATGAGCAGTTCTTC
V gene: TRBV5-8
clone size: NA
D gene: NA
J gene: TRBJ2-1

CDR3 protein: CASSLRERAGNSPLHF
CDR3 DNA: TGTGCCAGCAGCTTAAGGGAGAGGGCTGGGAATTCACCCCTCCACTTT
V gene: TRBV7-3
clone size: NA
D gene: NA
J gene: TRBJ1-6

CDR3 protein: CASSHGQGNEKLFF
CDR3 DNA: TGCGCCAGCAGCCACGGACAGGGAAATGAAAAACTGTTTTTT
V gene: TRBV5-1
clone size: NA
D gene: TRBD1
J gene: TRBJ1-4

CDR3 protein: CARSSRSRLSSYEQYF
CDR3 DNA: TGTGCCAGAAGCTCAAGATCGCGACTAAGCTCCTACGAGCAGTACTTC
V gene: TRBV5-3
clone size: NA
D gene: NA
J gene: TRBJ2-7

CDR3 protein: CASSSQGPPDTQYF
CDR3 DNA: TGTGCCAGCAGCTCACAGGGACCCCCCGATACGCAGTATTTT
V gene: TRBV7-2
clone size: NA
D gene: NA
J gene: TRBJ2-3

CDR3 protein: CASSLKRDSAYEQYF
CDR3 DNA: TGTGCCAGCAGTTTAAAAAGGGACAGTGCCTACGAGCAGTACTTC
V gene: TRBV27
clone size: NA
D gene: TRBD1
J gene: TRBJ2-7

CDR3 protein: CASSQTRDRGRQGYGYTF
CDR3 DNA: TGTGCCAGCAGTCAGACCCGGGACAGGGGCCGTCAAGGTTATGGCTACACCTTC
V gene: TRBV6-6
clone size: NA
D gene: TRBD1
J gene: TRBJ1-2

CDR3 protein: CASSPPRGANGANVLTF
CDR3 DNA: TGCGCCAGCAGCCCCCCCCGGGGGGCGAACGGGGCCAACGTCCTGACTTTC
V gene: TRBV5-1
clone size: NA
D gene: NA
J gene: TRBJ2-6

CDR3 protein: CASSLAAGLSSYNSPLHF
CDR3 DNA: TGTGCCAGCAGCTTAGCAGCAGGGCTGAGCTCCTATAATTCACCCCTCCACTTT
V gene: TRBV7-6
clone size: NA
D gene: NA
J gene: TRBJ1-6

CDR3 protein: CASSILGQGGTNEKLFF
CDR3 DNA: TGTGCCAGCTCTATTCTTGGACAGGGAGGAACTAATGAAAAACTGTTTTTT
V gene: TRBV18
clone size: NA
D gene: TRBD1
J gene: TRBJ1-4

CDR3 protein: CATQASYNSPLHF
CDR3 DNA: TGTGCCACTCAGGCATCCTATAATTCACCCCTCCACTTT
V gene: TRBV19
clone size: NA
D gene: NA
J gene: TRBJ1-6

CDR3 protein: CATSGRISDTEAFF
CDR3 DNA: TGTGCCACTTCGGGGAGGATAAGTGACACTGAAGCTTTCTTT
V gene: TRBV5-4
clone size: NA
D gene: NA
J gene: TRBJ1-1

CDR3 protein: CATSTGTAGNTIYF
CDR3 DNA: TGCGCCACATCCACCGGGACAGCTGGAAACACCATATATTTT
V gene: TRBV10-2
clone size: few
D gene: TRBD1
J gene: TRBJ1-3

CDR3 protein: CASRSGSSGANVLTF
CDR3 DNA: TGTGCCAGCAGGTCAGGGTCATCTGGGGCCAACGTCCTGACTTTC
V gene: TRBV5-4
clone size: NA
D gene: NA
J gene: TRBJ2-6

CDR3 protein: CAWKRGQPDSGEQFF
CDR3 DNA: TGTGCCTGGAAAAGGGGGCAGCCGGATTCGGGTGAGCAGTTCTTC
V gene: TRBV30
clone size: once
D gene: TRBD1
J gene: TRBJ2-1

CDR3 protein: CATSARTGDSGELFF
CDR3 DNA: TGTGCCACCAGTGCCCGGACAGGGGATTCCGGGGAGCTGTTTTTT
V gene: TRBV24-1
clone size: NA
D gene: TRBD1
J gene: TRBJ2-2

CDR3 protein: CACPSGGLGEQYF
CDR3 DNA: TGTGCCTGTCCCAGCGGGGGGCTGGGAGAGCAGTACTTC
V gene: TRBV30
clone size: few
D gene: TRBD2
J gene: TRBJ2-7

CDR3 protein: CASSLVYSNEQFF
CDR3 DNA: TGTGCCAGCAGCCTGGTCTACTCCAATGAGCAGTTCTTC
V gene: TRBV5-6
clone size: NA
D gene: NA
J gene: TRBJ2-1

CDR3 protein: CASSRLLAGVEASTDTQYF
CDR3 DNA: TGCGCCAGCAGCCGCCTACTAGCGGGGGTTGAAGCCAGCACAGATACGCAGTATTTT
V gene: TRBV4-1
clone size: NA
D gene: TRBD2
J gene: TRBJ2-3

CDR3 protein: CASSQRLDRLTSTNEKLFF
CDR3 DNA: TGTGCCAGCAGCCAGAGGCTGGACAGGCTGACTTCAACTAATGAAAAACTGTTTTTT
V gene: TRBV7-9
clone size: NA
D gene: TRBD1
J gene: TRBJ1-4

CDR3 protein: CASSSGLGAFF
CDR3 DNA: TGCGCCAGCAGCTCGGGATTAGGAGCTTTCTTT
V gene: TRBV5-1
clone size: NA
D gene: NA
J gene: TRBJ1-1

CDR3 protein: CASSLGGSSYNEQFF
CDR3 DNA: TGTGCCAGCAGTCTCGGGGGGAGCTCCTACAATGAGCAGTTCTTC
V gene: TRBV3-1/TRBV3-2
clone size: once
D gene: TRBD2
J gene: TRBJ2-1

CDR3 protein: CASSFRGRSYEQYF
CDR3 DNA: TGTGCCAGCAGTTTCAGGGGGCGATCCTACGAGCAGTACTTC
V gene: TRBV27
clone size: NA
D gene: TRBD1
J gene: TRBJ2-7

CDR3 protein: CARSPTGTDTQYF
CDR3 DNA: TGTGCCAGAAGCCCCACGGGCACAGATACGCAGTATTTT
V gene: TRBV5-3
clone size: NA
D gene: NA
J gene: TRBJ2-3

CDR3 protein: CASRPGQSSYEQYF
CDR3 DNA: TGTGCCAGCAGACCTGGACAGAGCTCCTACGAGCAGTACTTC
V gene: TRBV28
clone size: NA
D gene: NA
J gene: TRBJ2-7

CDR3 protein: CASSPGTGDNQPQHF
CDR3 DNA: TGTGCCAGCTCACCGGGGACAGGGGACAATCAGCCCCAGCATTTT
V gene: TRBV18
clone size: NA
D gene: TRBD1
J gene: TRBJ1-5

CDR3 protein: CASSPGDRDYSGANVLTF
CDR3 DNA: TGTGCCAGCAGCCCGGGGGACAGGGATTACTCTGGGGCCAACGTCCTGACTTTC
V gene: TRBV7-2
clone size: NA
D gene: TRBD1
J gene: TRBJ2-6

CDR3 protein: CASSLAAGLSAYEQYF
CDR3 DNA: TGCGCCAGCAGCTTGGCTGCGGGACTATCAGCCTACGAGCAGTACTTC
V gene: TRBV5-1
clone size: once
D gene: TRBD2
J gene: TRBJ2-7

CDR3 protein: CASSFEVSSYEQYF
CDR3 DNA: TGCGCCAGCAGCTTCGAGGTTAGCTCCTACGAGCAGTACTTC
V gene: TRBV5-1
clone size: NA
D gene: NA
J gene: TRBJ2-7

CDR3 protein: CASSLRGGYTF
CDR3 DNA: TGTGCCAGCAGCTTACGGGGGGGCTACACCTTC
V gene: TRBV7-8
clone size: few
D gene: NA
J gene: TRBJ1-2

CDR3 protein: CASSLFSPPPQHF
CDR3 DNA: TGTGCCAGCAGTTTATTTTCTCCCCCGCCCCAGCATTTT
V gene: TRBV28
clone size: few
D gene: NA
J gene: TRBJ1-5

CDR3 protein: CASSLPGLDEKLFF
CDR3 DNA: TGCGCCAGCAGCTTGCCCGGGTTGGATGAAAAACTGTTTTTT
V gene: TRBV5-1
clone size: NA
D gene: NA
J gene: TRBJ1-4

CDR3 protein: CRADGLGAEAFF
CDR3 DNA: TGCAGGGCCGACGGGTTAGGGGCTGAAGCTTTCTTT
V gene: TRBV29-1
clone size: few
D gene: NA
J gene: TRBJ1-1

CDR3 protein: CASNGYTGELFF
CDR3 DNA: TGTGCCAGTAACGGGTACACCGGGGAGCTGTTTTTT
V gene: TRBV19
clone size: NA
D gene: NA
J gene: TRBJ2-2

CDR3 protein: CATLEGTGGNNQPQHF
CDR3 DNA: TGTGCCACCCTTGAGGGGACAGGGGGGAACAATCAGCCCCAGCATTTT
V gene: TRBV6-6
clone size: NA
D gene: TRBD1
J gene: TRBJ1-5

CDR3 protein: CASSLTGGHTEAFF
CDR3 DNA: TGCGCCAGCAGCTTGACAGGGGGTCACACTGAAGCTTTCTTT
V gene: TRBV5-1
clone size: NA
D gene: TRBD1
J gene: TRBJ1-1

CDR3 protein: CASSRQWQGNEKLFF
CDR3 DNA: TGTGCCAGCAGCCGGCAGTGGCAGGGTAATGAAAAACTGTTTTTT
V gene: TRBV3-1/TRBV3-2
clone size: NA
D gene: NA
J gene: TRBJ1-4

CDR3 protein: CSVAENTEAFF
CDR3 DNA: TGCAGCGTGGCGGAGAACACTGAAGCTTTCTTT
V gene: TRBV29-1
clone size: NA
D gene: NA
J gene: TRBJ1-1

CDR3 protein: CASTQQGTNSPLHF
CDR3 DNA: TGTGCCAGCACCCAACAGGGAACCAATTCACCCCTCCACTTT
V gene: TRBV28
clone size: few
D gene: NA
J gene: TRBJ1-6

CDR3 protein: CASSPSGVGTQYF
CDR3 DNA: TGTGCCAGCAGCCCCTCGGGGGTAGGGACCCAGTACTTC
V gene: TRBV7-9
clone size: NA
D gene: NA
J gene: TRBJ2-5

CDR3 protein: CATYSGSPGYTF
CDR3 DNA: TGTGCCACCTACTCCGGGTCCCCAGGCTACACCTTC
V gene: TRBV21-1
clone size: NA
D gene: NA
J gene: TRBJ1-2

CDR3 protein: CASSPTGTVYNEQFF
CDR3 DNA: TGTGCCAGCAGCCCGACCGGGACAGTATACAATGAGCAGTTCTTC
V gene: TRBV7-9
clone size: NA
D gene: TRBD1
J gene: TRBJ2-1

CDR3 protein: CATSDSTVTNEKLFF
CDR3 DNA: TGTGCCACCAGTGATTCTACTGTCACTAATGAAAAACTGTTTTTT
V gene: TRBV24-1
clone size: NA
D gene: NA
J gene: TRBJ1-4

CDR3 protein: CASSVSTAVSGNTIYF
CDR3 DNA: TGTGCCAGCAGTGTCTCGACAGCCGTCTCTGGAAACACCATATATTTT
V gene: TRBV2
clone size: NA
D gene: NA
J gene: TRBJ1-3